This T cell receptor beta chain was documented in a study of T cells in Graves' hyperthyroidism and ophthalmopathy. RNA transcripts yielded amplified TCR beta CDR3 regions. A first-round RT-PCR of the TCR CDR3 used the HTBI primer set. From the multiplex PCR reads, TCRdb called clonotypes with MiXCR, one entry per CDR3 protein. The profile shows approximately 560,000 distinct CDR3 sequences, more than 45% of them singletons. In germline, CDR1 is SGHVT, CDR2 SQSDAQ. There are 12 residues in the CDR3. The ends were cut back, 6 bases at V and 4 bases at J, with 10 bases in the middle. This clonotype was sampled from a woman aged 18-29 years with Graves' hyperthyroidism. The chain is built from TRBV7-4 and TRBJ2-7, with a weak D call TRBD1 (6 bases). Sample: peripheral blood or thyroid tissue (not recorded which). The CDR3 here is CASRSRGYEQYF. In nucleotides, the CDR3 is TGTGCCAGCAGATCCAGGGGTTACGAGCAGTACTTC.